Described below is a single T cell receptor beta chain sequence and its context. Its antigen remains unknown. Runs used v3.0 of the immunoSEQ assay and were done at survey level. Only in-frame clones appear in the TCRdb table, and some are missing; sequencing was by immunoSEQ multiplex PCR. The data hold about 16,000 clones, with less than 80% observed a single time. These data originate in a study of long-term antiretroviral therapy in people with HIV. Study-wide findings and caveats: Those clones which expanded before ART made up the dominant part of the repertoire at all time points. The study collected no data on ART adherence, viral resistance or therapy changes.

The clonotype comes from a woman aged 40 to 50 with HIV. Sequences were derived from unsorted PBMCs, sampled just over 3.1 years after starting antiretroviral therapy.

The CDR3 loop is CASSLVRDPTNGYTF. Written as DNA, the CDR3 is TGTGCCAGCAGCTTAGTGAGGGACCCCACTAATGGCTACACCTTC. The rearrangement joins TRBV7-9 to TRBJ1-2; tentatively, D is TRBD1 (5 bases). The CDR3 spans 15 residues. The germline V and J ends were trimmed by 1 base and 6 bases, with 15 bases remaining between them. Germline V CDR1 and CDR2: SEHNR, FQNEAQ (reference sequence).